Below, 13 T cell receptor beta chains from the same sample are listed, as sequenced in a study of blood T cell repertoires in COVID-19 (dated by TCRdb to about 2020). Library preparation employed the immunoSEQ multiplex PCR assay. Held by TCRdb, this immuneACCESS table contains in-frame sequences only and omits some clones. Under half of the omission traces to an unresolved V gene where checked; the cause of the rest is unknown. This sample lists some 400,000 clones; 90% to 95% were detected once. Clones ranked in the top ten supply 0.86% of the sample. Sequenced input: PBMCs or T cells enriched from blood (not recorded which). Receptor source: a woman between 40 and 50 years old who had been exposed to COVID-19.

CDR3 sequence reads: CASSYQAGPPNEQFF. CDR3 bases: TGTGCCAGCAGTTACCAAGCGGGGCCCCCCAATGAGCAGTTCTTC. This rearrangement joins TRBV6-5 to TRBJ2-1; 7 nucleotides line up with TRBD2. The CDR3 runs to 15 residues. V was clipped by 2 bases and J by 6 bases; unmatched bases: 7. In germline, CDR1 is MNHEY, CDR2 SVGAGI.

The genes are TRBV4-3 and TRBJ2-2; 14 bases align to TRBD2. Germline lookup yields CDR1 LGHNA and CDR2 YSLEER. The CDR3 loop spans 17 amino acids. Losses at the gene ends were 4 bases for V and 7 bases for J; bases not matched to a gene: 8. The CDR3 protein is CASSLGLAGAVSGELFF. DNA for the CDR3: TGCGCCAGCAGCCTGGGACTAGCGGGAGCTGTGAGCGGGGAGCTGTTTTTT.

This clone was seen more than once but under ten times. The rearrangement links TRBV2 to TRBJ1-5; 7 nucleotides line up with TRBD1. With V trimmed by 5 bases and J by 6 bases, 7 bases remained unmatched. The CDR3 loop spans 14 amino acids. Germline CDR1 and CDR2: SNHLY and FYNNEI. The DNA of the CDR3 is TGTGCCAGCAGTCGACAGGGTCCATCTCAGCCCCAGCATTTT. It translates to CASSRQGPSQPQHF.

This chain links TRBV5-5 with TRBJ1-2, with D tentatively TRBD1 (5 bases). The V gene lost 4 bases and the J gene lost 8 bases, with 24 bases spanning the gap. CDR3 length: 16 amino acids. Germline assignment: CDR1 SGHKS and CDR2 YYEKEE (reference sequence). The CDR3 DNA reads TGTGCCAGCAGCCCCCTCTTCGGAGGGTATCAGGGCGGCTACACCTTC. Translated, it gives CASSPLFGGYQGGYTF.

This sequence joins TRBV5-1 and TRBJ2-1; 12 nucleotides line up with TRBD2. The germline gives CDR1 SGHRS, CDR2 YFSETQ. CDR3 size: 16 residues. The J segment lost 2 bases and the V segment lost 1 base, leaving 1 base of the junction unmatched. The CDR3 sequence is CASSLTSGGTYNEQFF. The CDR3 DNA follows: TGCGCCAGCAGCTTGACTAGCGGGGGGACCTACAATGAGCAGTTCTTC. The whole variable domain, filled in from reference TRBV5-1 and TRBJ2-1, reads KAGVTQTPRYLIKTRGQQVTLSCSPISGHRSVSWYQQTPGQGLQFLFEYFSETQRNKGNFPGRFSGRQFSNSRSEMNVSTLELGDSALYLCASSLTSGGTYNEQFFGPGTRLTVL.

The chain combines TRBV28 with TRBJ2-7; 9 bases agree with TRBD1. CDR3 size: 15 residues. J was trimmed by 9 bases and V by 2 bases; bases with no gene match: 11. From germline, CDR1 is MDHEN and CDR2 SYDVKM. The CDR3 DNA sequence: TGTGCCAGCAGTTTAGGACAGGGGTGGGCCACTCGGCAGTACTTC. Translated: CASSLGQGWATRQYF.

The J gene is TRBJ1-2, the V gene TRBV19, with D tentatively TRBD1 (5 bases). Germline V CDR1 and CDR2: LNHDA, SQIVND (reference sequence). CDR3 length: 16 residues. V was clipped by 7 bases and J by 3 bases, with 21 bases between them. Here the CDR3 reads CASKAPGVGEDYGYTF. The CDR3 DNA reads TGTGCCAGTAAAGCCCCGGGGGTCGGCGAGGACTATGGCTACACCTTC.

The chain couples TRBV7-9 to TRBJ1-3; no clear D. This CDR3 has 13 amino acids. The V end was cut by 5 bases, the J end by 4 bases, with 9 bases between. Germline CDR1 is SEHNR and CDR2 is FQNEAQ (reference sequence). CDR3 amino acids: CASSREVGNTIYF. The CDR3 nucleotides read TGTGCCAGCAGCCGAGAGGTGGGAAACACCATATATTTT.

The V and J genes are TRBV7-9 and TRBJ1-3; D is unresolved. Trimming took off 5 bases at V and 2 bases at J, with 13 bases between the two ends. Germline CDR1 reads SEHNR; CDR2 reads FQNEAQ (reference sequence). The CDR3 covers 15 residues. The CDR3 sequence is CASSLGGLTGNTIYF. The CDR3 DNA follows: TGTGCCAGCAGCCTAGGAGGGCTTACTGGAAACACCATATATTTT.

About this clone: The identical CDR3 is also encoded by other nucleotide sequences in the sample. The genes are TRBV5-1 and TRBJ2-2, with D perhaps TRBD2 (5 bases). V lost 1 base and J 4 bases, leaving 8 bases between the germline ends. From germline, CDR1 is SGHRS and CDR2 YFSETQ. The length of the CDR3 is 14 residues. DNA of the CDR3: TGCGCCAGCAGCTTGACGGGATTCACCGGGGAGCTGTTTTTT. It yields the protein CASSLTGFTGELFF.

This clone was seen a single time. As DNA, the CDR3 is TGTGCCAGCAGCTTACCCGGGACTAGCGGGAACAATGAGCAGTTCTTC. This translates into CASSLPGTSGNNEQFF. The V call is TRBV7-3, the J call TRBJ2-1; 13 bases agree with TRBD2. The V gene's germline CDR1 is SGHTA and CDR2 FQGTGA. CDR3 size: 16 residues. V dropped 2 bases and J dropped 5; count of bases not matched to a gene: 3. The variable domain in full, completed from reference TRBV7-3 and TRBJ2-1, reads GAGVSQTPSNKVTEKGKYVELRCDPISGHTALYWYRQSLGQGPEFLIYFQGTGAADDSGLPNDRFFAVRPEGSVSTLKIQRTERGDSAVYLCASSLPGTSGNNEQFFGPGTRLTVL.

J is TRBJ1-2 and V is TRBV9; 9 bases line up with TRBD1. The V gene's germline CDR1 is SGDLS and CDR2 YYNGEE. The ends lost 0 bases at V and 5 bases at J; junction bases unmatched: 5. This CDR3 is built from 15 residues. The CDR3 loop reads CASSVALGQGYGYTF. CDR3 in DNA: TGTGCCAGCAGCGTAGCTTTGGGACAGGGATATGGCTACACCTTC.

The chain has TRBV5-1 and TRBJ2-3; 9 bases match TRBD1. CDR1 and CDR2 from the germline V gene are SGHRS and YFSETQ. J gave up 7 bases and V 4 bases, and 10 bases lay outside the gene matches. This CDR3 spans 15 amino acids. The CDR3, as DNA: TGCGCCAGCAGCCCGTCCCGGGACAGGGAATATACGCAGTATTTT. This translates into CASSPSRDREYTQYF.